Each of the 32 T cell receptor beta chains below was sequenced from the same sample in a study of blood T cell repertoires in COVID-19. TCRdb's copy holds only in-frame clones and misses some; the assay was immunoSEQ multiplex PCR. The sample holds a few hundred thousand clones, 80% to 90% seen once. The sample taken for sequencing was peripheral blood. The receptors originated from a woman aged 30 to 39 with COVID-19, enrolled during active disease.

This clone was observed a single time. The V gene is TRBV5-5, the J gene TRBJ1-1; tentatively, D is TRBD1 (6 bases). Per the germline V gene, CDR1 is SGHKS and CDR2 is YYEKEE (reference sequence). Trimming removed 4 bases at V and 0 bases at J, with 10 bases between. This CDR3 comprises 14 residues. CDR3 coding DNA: TGTGCCAGCAGCAGGGACAACGTGAACACTGAAGCTTTCTTT. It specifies CASSRDNVNTEAFF.

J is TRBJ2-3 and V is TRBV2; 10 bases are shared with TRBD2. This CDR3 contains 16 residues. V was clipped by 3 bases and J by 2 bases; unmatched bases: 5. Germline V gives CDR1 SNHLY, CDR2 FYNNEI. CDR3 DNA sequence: TGTGCCAGCAGTGATGGAGCGGGAGGGCCCACAGATACGCAGTATTTT. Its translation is CASSDGAGGPTDTQYF. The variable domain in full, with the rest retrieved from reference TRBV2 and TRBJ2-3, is EPEVTQTPSHQVTQMGQEVILRCVPISNHLYFYWYRQILGQKVEFLVSFYNNEISEKSEIFDDQFSVERPDGSNFTLKIRSTKLEDSAMYFCASSDGAGGPTDTQYFGPGTRLTVL.

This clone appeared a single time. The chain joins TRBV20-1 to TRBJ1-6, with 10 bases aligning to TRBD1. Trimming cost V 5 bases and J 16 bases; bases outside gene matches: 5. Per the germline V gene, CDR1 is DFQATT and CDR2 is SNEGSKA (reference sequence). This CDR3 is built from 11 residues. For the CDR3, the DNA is TGCAGTGCTGGGGGGACAGGGGTGCTCCACTTT. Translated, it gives CSAGGTGVLHF.

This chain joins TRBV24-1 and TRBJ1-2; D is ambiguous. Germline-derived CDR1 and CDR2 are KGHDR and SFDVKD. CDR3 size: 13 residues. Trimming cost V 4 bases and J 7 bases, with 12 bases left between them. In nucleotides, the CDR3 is TGTGCCACCAGTGAACGCACTCTGAGTGGCTACACCTTC. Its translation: CATSERTLSGYTF.

The CDR3 is CASSQVPAGVDTEAFF. The DNA for the CDR3 is TGTGCCAGCAGCCAAGTTCCTGCGGGGGTCGACACTGAAGCTTTCTTT. The chain couples TRBV3-1 (or the pseudogene TRBV3-2) to TRBJ1-1; D possibly corresponds to TRBD1 (5 bases). The CDR3 runs 16 residues. Trimming removed 1 base from V and 3 bases from J, with 15 bases in between. Germline values: CDR1 LGHDT, CDR2 YNNKEL (reference sequence).

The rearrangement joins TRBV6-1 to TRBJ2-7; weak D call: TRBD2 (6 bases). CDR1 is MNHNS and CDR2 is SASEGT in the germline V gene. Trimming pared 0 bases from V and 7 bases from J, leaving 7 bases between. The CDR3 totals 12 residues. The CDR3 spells CASSEAGGEQYF. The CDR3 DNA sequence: TGTGCCAGCAGTGAAGCGGGGGGTGAGCAGTACTTC.

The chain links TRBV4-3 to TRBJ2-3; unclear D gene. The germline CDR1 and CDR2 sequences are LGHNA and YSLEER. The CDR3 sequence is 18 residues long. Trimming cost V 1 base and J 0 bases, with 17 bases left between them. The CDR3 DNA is TGCGCCAGCAGCCAAGGTCCCCCCCACAACCTGAGCACAGATACGCAGTATTTT. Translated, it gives CASSQGPPHNLSTDTQYF.

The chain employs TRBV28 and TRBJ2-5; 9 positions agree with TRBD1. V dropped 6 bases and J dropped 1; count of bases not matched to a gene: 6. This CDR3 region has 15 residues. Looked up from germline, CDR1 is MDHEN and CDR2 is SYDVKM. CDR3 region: CASSFPGQGQETQYF. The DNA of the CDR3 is TGTGCCAGCAGCTTTCCGGGACAGGGCCAAGAGACCCAGTACTTC.

The CDR3 nucleotides read TGTGCCAGCAGCACCCGACAGGGTGGTGGGCACAATGAGCAGTTCTTC. This gives the protein CASSTRQGGGHNEQFF. V gene TRBV7-3 combines with J gene TRBJ2-1; 7 bases match TRBD1. J was trimmed by 5 bases and V by 5 bases; bases with no gene match: 12. The germline gives CDR1 SGHTA, CDR2 FQGTGA. This CDR3 is built from 16 residues.

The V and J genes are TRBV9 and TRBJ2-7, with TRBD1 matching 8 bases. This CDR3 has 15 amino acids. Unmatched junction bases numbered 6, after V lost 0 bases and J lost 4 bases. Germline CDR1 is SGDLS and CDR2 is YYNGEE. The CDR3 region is CASSVGGTGRYEQYF. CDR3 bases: TGTGCCAGCAGCGTAGGGGGGACAGGACGTTACGAGCAGTACTTC. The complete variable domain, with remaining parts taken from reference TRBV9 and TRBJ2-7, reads DSGVTQTPKHLITATGQRVTLRCSPRSGDLSVYWYQQSLDQGLQFLIQYYNGEERAKGNILERFSAQQFPDLHSELNLSSLELGDSALYFCASSVGGTGRYEQYFGPGTRLTVT.

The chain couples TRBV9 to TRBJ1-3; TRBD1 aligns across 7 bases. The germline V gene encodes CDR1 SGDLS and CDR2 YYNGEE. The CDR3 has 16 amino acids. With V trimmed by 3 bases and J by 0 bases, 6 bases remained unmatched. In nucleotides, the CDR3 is TGTGCCAGCAGCGCCCACGACAGGGACTCTGGAAACACCATATATTTT. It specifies CASSAHDRDSGNTIYF.

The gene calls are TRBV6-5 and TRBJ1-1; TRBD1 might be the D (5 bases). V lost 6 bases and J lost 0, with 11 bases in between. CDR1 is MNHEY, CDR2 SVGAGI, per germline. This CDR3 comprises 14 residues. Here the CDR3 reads CASRPTAMNTEAFF. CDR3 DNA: TGTGCCAGCAGGCCGACAGCTATGAACACTGAAGCTTTCTTT.

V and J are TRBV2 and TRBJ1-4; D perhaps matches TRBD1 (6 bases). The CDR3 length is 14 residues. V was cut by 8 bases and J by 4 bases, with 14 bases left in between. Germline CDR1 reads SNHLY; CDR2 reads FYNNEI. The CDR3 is CASSRGRGNEKLFF. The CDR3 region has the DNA TGTGCCAGCTCCAGGGGTAGGGGTAATGAAAAACTGTTTTTT.

The CDR3 loop is CASSPWTSGYEQYF. The DNA for the CDR3 is TGCGCCAGCAGTCCCTGGACTAGCGGCTACGAGCAGTACTTC. The chain is built from TRBV10-1 and TRBJ2-7; 10 bases map to TRBD2. V lost 5 bases to trimming and J lost 3 bases; unmatched junction nucleotides: 4. Germline V gives CDR1 WNHNN, CDR2 SYGVQD (reference sequence). The CDR3 has 14 amino acids.

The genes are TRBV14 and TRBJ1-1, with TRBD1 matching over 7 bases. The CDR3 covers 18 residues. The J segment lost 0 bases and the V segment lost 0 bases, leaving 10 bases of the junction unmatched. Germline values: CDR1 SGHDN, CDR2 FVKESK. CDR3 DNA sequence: TGTGCCAGCAGCCAAGAGTTAGGGGGCCCCTTGATGAACACTGAAGCTTTCTTT. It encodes CASSQELGGPLMNTEAFF.

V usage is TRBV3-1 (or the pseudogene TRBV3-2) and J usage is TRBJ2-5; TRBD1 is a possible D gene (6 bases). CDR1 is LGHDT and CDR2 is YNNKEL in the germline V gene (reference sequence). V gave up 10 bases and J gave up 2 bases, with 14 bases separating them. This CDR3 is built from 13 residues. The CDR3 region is CAKGGRGQETQYF. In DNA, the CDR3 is TGTGCCAAGGGCGGTAGGGGGCAAGAGACCCAGTACTTC.

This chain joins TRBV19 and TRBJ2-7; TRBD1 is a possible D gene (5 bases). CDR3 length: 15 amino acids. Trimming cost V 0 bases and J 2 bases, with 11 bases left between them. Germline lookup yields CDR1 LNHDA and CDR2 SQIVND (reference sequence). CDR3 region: CASSIESTATYEQYF. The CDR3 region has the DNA TGTGCCAGTAGTATAGAATCGACAGCCACCTACGAGCAGTACTTC.

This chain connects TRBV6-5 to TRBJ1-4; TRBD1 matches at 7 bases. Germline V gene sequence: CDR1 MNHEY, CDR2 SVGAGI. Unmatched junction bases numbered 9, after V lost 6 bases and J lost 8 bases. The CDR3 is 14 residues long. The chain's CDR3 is CASSTAGGEEKLFF. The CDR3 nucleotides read TGTGCCAGCAGCACCGCAGGGGGTGAGGAAAAACTGTTTTTT.

This CDR3 reads CASSQGTGNSPLHF. The CDR3 coding sequence is TGTGCCAGCAGCCAAGGGACAGGGAATTCACCCCTCCACTTT. V usage is TRBV3-1 (or the pseudogene TRBV3-2) and J usage is TRBJ1-6, with 8 bases matching TRBD1. The CDR3 spans 14 residues. V shed 1 base, J shed 7 bases, and the junction held 0 bases outside the gene matches. The germline V gene encodes CDR1 LGHDT and CDR2 YNNKEL (reference sequence).

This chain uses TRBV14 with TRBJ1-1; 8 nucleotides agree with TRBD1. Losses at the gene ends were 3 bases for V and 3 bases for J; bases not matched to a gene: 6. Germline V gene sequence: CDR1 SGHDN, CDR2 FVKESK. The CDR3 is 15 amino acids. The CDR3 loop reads CASSQLTGEDTEAFF. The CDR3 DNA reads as TGTGCCAGCAGCCAGTTGACAGGGGAGGACACTGAAGCTTTCTTT.

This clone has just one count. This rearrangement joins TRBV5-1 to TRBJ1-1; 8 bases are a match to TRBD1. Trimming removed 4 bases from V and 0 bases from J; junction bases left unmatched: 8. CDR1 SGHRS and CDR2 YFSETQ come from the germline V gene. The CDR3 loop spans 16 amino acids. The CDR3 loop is CASSAGQGQMNTEAFF. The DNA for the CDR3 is TGCGCCAGCAGCGCCGGACAGGGCCAGATGAACACTGAAGCTTTCTTT.

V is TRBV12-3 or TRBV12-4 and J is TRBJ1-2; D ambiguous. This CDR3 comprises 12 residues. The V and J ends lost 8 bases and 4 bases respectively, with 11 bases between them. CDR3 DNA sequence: TGTGCCAGCCTGGGCGGGAGCTATGGCTACACCTTC. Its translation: CASLGGSYGYTF.

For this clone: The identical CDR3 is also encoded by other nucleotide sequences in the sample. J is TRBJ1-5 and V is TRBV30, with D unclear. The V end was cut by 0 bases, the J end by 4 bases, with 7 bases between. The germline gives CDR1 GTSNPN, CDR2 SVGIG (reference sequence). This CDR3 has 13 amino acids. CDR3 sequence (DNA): TGTGCCTGGAGTGTGAGTCGGAATCAGCCCCAGCATTTT. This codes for CAWSVSRNQPQHF. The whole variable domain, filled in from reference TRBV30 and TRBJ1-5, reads SQTIHQWPATLVQPVGSPLSLECTVEGTSNPNLYWYRQAAGRGLQLLFYSVGIGQISSEVPQNLSASRPQDRQFILSSKKLLLSDSGFYLCAWSVSRNQPQHFGDGTRLSIL.

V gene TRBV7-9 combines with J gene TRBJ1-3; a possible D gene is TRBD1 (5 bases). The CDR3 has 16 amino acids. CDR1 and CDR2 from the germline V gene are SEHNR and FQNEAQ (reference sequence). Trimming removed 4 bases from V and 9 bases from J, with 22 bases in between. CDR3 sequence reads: CASSSRATGRGGTIYF. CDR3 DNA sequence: TGTGCCAGCAGCTCCAGGGCCACCGGGCGGGGGGGCACCATATATTTT.

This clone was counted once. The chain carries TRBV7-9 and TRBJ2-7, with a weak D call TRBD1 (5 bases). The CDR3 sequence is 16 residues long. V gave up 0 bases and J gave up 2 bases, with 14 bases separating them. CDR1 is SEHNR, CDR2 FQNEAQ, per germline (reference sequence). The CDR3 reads CASSLAGQVVAYEQYF. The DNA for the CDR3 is TGTGCCAGCAGCTTAGCGGGGCAGGTTGTAGCCTACGAGCAGTACTTC.

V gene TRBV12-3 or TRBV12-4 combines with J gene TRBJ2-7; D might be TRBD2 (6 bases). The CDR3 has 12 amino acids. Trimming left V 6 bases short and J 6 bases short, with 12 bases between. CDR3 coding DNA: TGTGCCAGCAGCCCTGGGGGGTCCGAGCAGTACTTC. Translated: CASSPGGSEQYF.

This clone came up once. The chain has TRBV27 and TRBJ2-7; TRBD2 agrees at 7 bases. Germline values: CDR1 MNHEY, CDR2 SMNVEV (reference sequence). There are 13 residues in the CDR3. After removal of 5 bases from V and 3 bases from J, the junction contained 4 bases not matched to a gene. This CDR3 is CASSLGLNYEQYF. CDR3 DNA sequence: TGTGCCAGCAGTCTGGGACTAAACTACGAGCAGTACTTC.

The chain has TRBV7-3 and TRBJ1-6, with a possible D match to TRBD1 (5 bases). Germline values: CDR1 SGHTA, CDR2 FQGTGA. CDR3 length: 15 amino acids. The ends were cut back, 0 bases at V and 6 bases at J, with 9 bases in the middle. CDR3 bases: TGTGCCAGCAGCTTAACAGGGGATGGTAATTCACCCCTCCACTTT. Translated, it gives CASSLTGDGNSPLHF.

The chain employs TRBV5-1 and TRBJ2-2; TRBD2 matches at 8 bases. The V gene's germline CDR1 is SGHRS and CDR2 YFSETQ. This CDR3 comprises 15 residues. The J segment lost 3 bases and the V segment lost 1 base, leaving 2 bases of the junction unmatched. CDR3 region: CASSLLLADTGELFF. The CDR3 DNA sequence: TGCGCCAGCAGCTTGTTACTAGCGGACACCGGGGAGCTGTTTTTT.

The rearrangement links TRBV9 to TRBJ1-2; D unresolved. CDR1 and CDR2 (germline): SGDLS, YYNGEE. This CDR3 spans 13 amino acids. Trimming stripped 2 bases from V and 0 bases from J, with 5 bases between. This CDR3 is CASSVGANYGYTF. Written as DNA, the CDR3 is TGTGCCAGCAGCGTTGGAGCTAACTATGGCTACACCTTC.

In DNA, the CDR3 is TGCGCCAGCAGCCGGACAGACCAAACCTACGAGCAGTACTTC. Amino acids: CASSRTDQTYEQYF. This chain joins TRBV4-1 and TRBJ2-7, with a possible D match to TRBD1 (6 bases). The length of the CDR3 is 14 residues. V was pared by 4 bases and J by 2 bases, with 12 bases between. Germline V lookup: CDR1 MGHRA, CDR2 YSYEKL.

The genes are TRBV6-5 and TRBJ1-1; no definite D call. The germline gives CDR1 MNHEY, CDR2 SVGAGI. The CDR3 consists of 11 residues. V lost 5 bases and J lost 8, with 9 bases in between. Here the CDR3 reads CASSRGMEAFF. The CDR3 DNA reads TGTGCCAGCAGTAGAGGGATGGAAGCTTTCTTT.